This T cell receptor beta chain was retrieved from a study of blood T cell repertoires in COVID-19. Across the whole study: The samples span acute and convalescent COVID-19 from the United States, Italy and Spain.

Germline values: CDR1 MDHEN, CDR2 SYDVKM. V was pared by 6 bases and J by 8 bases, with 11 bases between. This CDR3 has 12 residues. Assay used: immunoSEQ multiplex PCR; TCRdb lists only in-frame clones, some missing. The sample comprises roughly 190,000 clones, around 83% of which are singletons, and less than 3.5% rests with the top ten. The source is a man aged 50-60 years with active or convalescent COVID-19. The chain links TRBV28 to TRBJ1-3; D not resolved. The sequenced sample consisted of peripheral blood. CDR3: CASRNLVDTIYF. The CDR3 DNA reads TGTGCCAGCAGGAACTTGGTCGACACCATATATTTT.